A single sample gave rise to the 18 T cell receptor beta chains below, sequenced in a study of regulatory T cells in long-lasting Graves disease. In building TCR beta libraries, iRepertoire HTBI primers were used together with Arm-PCR of CDR3 regions. One entry per CDR3 protein, called by TCRdb with MiXCR from the multiplex PCR reads. The data show approximately 540,000 distinct CDR3 sequences, about 12% seen once. Described time point: newly diagnosed GD, antithyroid drugs for less than 3 months. Isolated PBMC RNA provided the starting material for the TCR library. Separately, the same data were catalogued under a study of T cells in Graves' hyperthyroidism and ophthalmopathy.

The sequences come from peripheral blood mononuclear cells (PBMCs), collected at new diagnosis, from a patient treated with antithyroid drugs. All receptors derive from a woman in her 30s with Graves disease.

This clonotype was picked up a small number of times. The chain couples TRBV7-2 to TRBJ1-1; no firm D call. CDR3 length: 17 residues. V shed 5 bases and J shed 4 bases, with 23 bases lying between them. Germline CDR1 SGHTA, CDR2 FQGNSA. CDR3 region: CASSTMETGRLGTEAFF. CDR3 DNA: TGTGCCAGCAGCACGATGGAGACGGGGAGACTCGGCACTGAAGCTTTCTTT.

This clonotype was seen ten or more times. The CDR3 is CASSWGGSGGEKLFF. In DNA, the CDR3 is TGCGCCAGCAGCTGGGGGGGGAGTGGTGGTGAAAAACTGTTTTTT. J is TRBJ1-4 and V is TRBV5-1; tentatively, D is TRBD1 (5 bases). CDR1 SGHRS and CDR2 YFSETQ come from the germline V gene. The CDR3 totals 15 residues. With 3 bases removed from V and 7 bases from J, the gap between germline ends came to 16 bases.

Ten or more counts support this clonotype. The rearrangement joins TRBV27 to TRBJ2-3; 13 nucleotides match TRBD2. CDR1 and CDR2 (germline): MNHEY, SMNVEV (reference sequence). J gave up 4 bases and V 7 bases, and 11 bases lay outside the gene matches. The CDR3 runs 17 residues. CDR3 nucleotides: TGTGCCAGCACCGAAGAAGGACTAGCGGGAGTATCAGATACGCAGTATTTT. This sequence encodes CASTEEGLAGVSDTQYF.

This clonotype appeared many times. This chain connects TRBV30 to TRBJ1-5; 9 bases are a match to TRBD1. Germline V gives CDR1 GTSNPN, CDR2 SVGIG (reference sequence). The CDR3 has 13 amino acids. J was trimmed by 5 bases and V by 5 bases; bases with no gene match: 4. CDR3 region: CAWGTGSYQPQHF. The CDR3 DNA reads TGTGCCTGGGGGACAGGGTCGTATCAGCCCCAGCATTTT.

This clonotype was counted at least ten times. The chain uses TRBV30 and TRBJ1-2; D is ambiguous. Trimming removed 2 bases at V and 2 bases at J, with 9 bases between. Germline lookup yields CDR1 GTSNPN and CDR2 SVGIG (reference sequence). The CDR3 runs 13 residues. For the CDR3, the DNA is TGTGCCTGGAGTCCCGCCCGGAACTATGGCTACACCTTC. Protein: CAWSPARNYGYTF. The complete variable domain, with remaining parts taken from reference TRBV30 and TRBJ1-2, reads SQTIHQWPATLVQPVGSPLSLECTVEGTSNPNLYWYRQAAGRGLQLLFYSVGIGQISSEVPQNLSASRPQDRQFILSSKKLLLSDSGFYLCAWSPARNYGYTFGSGTRLTVV.

This rearrangement joins TRBV6-2 or TRBV6-3 to TRBJ1-5; no clear D gene. CDR3 length: 13 residues. The V end was cut by 6 bases, the J end by 5 bases, with 11 bases between. CDR1 is MNHEY, CDR2 SVGEGT, per germline. The CDR3 reads CASSPGPHQPQHF. In nucleotides, the CDR3 is TGTGCCAGCAGCCCCGGCCCCCATCAGCCCCAGCATTTT.

This clonotype was observed a few times. The CDR3 DNA follows: TGTGCCAGCAGCGTAGAGCCTGGGTTGGATATTGGCTACACCTTC. As protein: CASSVEPGLDIGYTF. The rearrangement uses TRBV9 and TRBJ1-2; D is undetermined. There are 15 residues in the CDR3. Between the trimmed V and J ends, which lost 0 bases and 7 bases, there was a span of 16 bases. Germline V gene sequence: CDR1 SGDLS, CDR2 YYNGEE.

This clonotype was detected many times. This rearrangement joins TRBV27 to TRBJ2-1, with D possibly being TRBD1 or TRBD2 (6 bases each). The CDR3 is 14 amino acids. CDR1 and CDR2 from the germline V gene are MNHEY and SMNVEV (reference sequence). V gave up 7 bases and J gave up 9 bases, with 19 bases separating them. CDR3 protein: CASTPQGLGGEQFF. The CDR3 coding sequence is TGTGCCAGCACCCCCCAGGGGTTGGGAGGTGAGCAGTTCTTC.

The chain is built from TRBV15 and TRBJ2-2; 10 bases agree with TRBD2. Germline trimming cut 5 bases from V and 7 bases from J; bases unmatched to any gene: 10. The CDR3 contains 16 residues. CDR1 is LNHNV, CDR2 YYDKDF, per germline (reference sequence). In DNA form, the CDR3 reads TGTGCCACCAGCGCGGCTAGCGGGAGTCCGGTCGGGGAGCTGTTTTTT. It yields the protein CATSAASGSPVGELFF.

This clonotype occurred many times. V and J are TRBV6-2 or TRBV6-3 and TRBJ2-1; D ambiguous. V dropped 0 bases and J dropped 12 bases, with 6 bases sitting between them. CDR1 and CDR2 from the germline V gene are MNHEY and SVGEGT. The CDR3 consists of 11 residues. This CDR3 is CASSYSLGQFF. CDR3 nucleotide sequence: TGTGCCAGCAGTTACTCATTGGGGCAGTTCTTC.

This clonotype was seen many times. An end of the junction differs from the germline gene, which may be a read error. V and J are TRBV28 and TRBJ2-7, with D possibly matching TRBD2 (7 bases). The germline V gene encodes CDR1 MDHEN and CDR2 SYDVKM. The CDR3 loop spans 15 amino acids. In nucleotides, the CDR3 is TGTGCCAGCAGGACAAGGGGAGGGGGGTACTACGAGCAGTGCTTC. Translated, it gives CASRTRGGGYYEQCF.

Many counts were recorded for this clonotype. The chain has TRBV5-1 and TRBJ2-2; the D gene could be TRBD1 or TRBD2 (5 bases each). This CDR3 is 16 amino acids long. V lost 4 bases, J lost 0 bases, and 13 bases lay in between. CDR1 SGHRS and CDR2 YFSETQ come from the germline V gene. The CDR3 region is CASSMEVDTNTGELFF. The CDR3 DNA reads TGCGCCAGCAGCATGGAGGTGGACACGAACACCGGGGAGCTGTTTTTT.

In its sample, this clonotype was seen a few times. This chain joins TRBV2 and TRBJ2-7; 13 bases map to TRBD2. Germline V gene sequence: CDR1 SNHLY, CDR2 FYNNEI. The V and J ends lost 2 bases and 5 bases, in that order; junction bases with no gene match: 3. This CDR3 is 15 amino acids long. Here the CDR3 reads CASSEITSGGDEQYF. Written as DNA, the CDR3 is TGTGCCAGCAGTGAAATTACTAGCGGGGGGGACGAGCAGTACTTC.

This clonotype was observed many times. The chain links TRBV10-3 to TRBJ2-7; TRBD1 might be the D (6 bases). Trimming removed 3 bases from V and 7 bases from J, with 10 bases in between. The CDR3 has 12 amino acids. Per germline, CDR1 ENHRY and CDR2 SYGVKD. Here the CDR3 DNA reads TGTGCCATCAGTGAACAGGGTTGGGAGCAGTACTTC. This codes for CAISEQGWEQYF.

This chain connects TRBV11-2 to TRBJ2-1; D possibly corresponds to TRBD1 (5 bases). CDR1 and CDR2 (germline): SGHAT, FQNNGV. Trimming stripped 2 bases from V and 0 bases from J, with 11 bases between. The CDR3 length is 16 residues. The CDR3 loop is CASSLRVDSSYNEQFF. In DNA form, the CDR3 reads TGTGCCAGCAGCTTAAGGGTAGACAGCTCCTACAATGAGCAGTTCTTC.

At least ten counts were recorded for this clonotype. CDR3 nucleotides: TGTGCCACACAGGGAAGGCGCTCCTACAATGAGCAGTTCTTC. Translated, it gives CATQGRRSYNEQFF. V and J are TRBV19 and TRBJ2-1; D may be TRBD1 (6 bases). Germline CDR1 LNHDA, CDR2 SQIVND (reference sequence). The CDR3 loop spans 14 amino acids. Trimming took 10 bases from V and 0 from J, leaving 13 bases between them.

Many counts were recorded for this clonotype. The J gene is TRBJ2-3, the V gene TRBV28, with D unresolved. V gave up 6 bases and J gave up 9 bases, with 16 bases separating them. This CDR3 has 13 residues. CDR1 and CDR2 (germline): MDHEN, SYDVKM. CDR3 sequence reads: CASSPTLGSTQYF. The CDR3 DNA is TGTGCCAGCAGCCCCACTCTAGGGTCAACGCAGTATTTT.

This chain uses TRBV4-1 with TRBJ2-4; D perhaps matches TRBD2 (6 bases). V lost 0 bases and J 0 bases, leaving 9 bases between the germline ends. The CDR3 is 16 amino acids. From germline, CDR1 is MGHRA and CDR2 YSYEKL. The CDR3 region has the DNA TGCGCCAGCAGCCAAGAGGGAGGTTTAGCCAAAAACATTCAGTACTTC. Translation gives CASSQEGGLAKNIQYF.